This TCR beta chain is drawn from a study of cytomegalovirus exposure and HLA in healthy donors. At the level of the study: In a later analysis, the 120 or so validation repertoires were reported to have used the same platform as the 650 to 800 first-cohort repertoires. The study's findings and limits: Among TCR beta chains, those listed as cytomegalovirus-associated numbered around 160.

About this clone: Its antigen is unidentified.

Clones were read by immunoSEQ multiplex PCR, and TCRdb kept only the in-frame ones, dropping some. Of 65,000 to 75,000 clones in the sample, around 96% were seen once. Separate from the roughly 630-subject first cohort was the 120-subject validation cohort, to which the donors belonged. Sequences were obtained from PBMCs. This TCR was recovered from a young woman in good health and CMV-seropositive.

The CDR3 sequence: CASSSRDYEQYF. The CDR3 coding sequence is TGTGCCAGCAGCTCCCGGGACTACGAGCAGTACTTC. The chain joins TRBV5-5 to TRBJ2-7; D possibly corresponds to TRBD2 (5 bases). The CDR3 is made up of 12 amino acids. Germline-derived CDR1 and CDR2 are SGHKS and YYEKEE (reference sequence). The V end was cut by 3 bases, the J end by 3 bases, with 7 bases between.